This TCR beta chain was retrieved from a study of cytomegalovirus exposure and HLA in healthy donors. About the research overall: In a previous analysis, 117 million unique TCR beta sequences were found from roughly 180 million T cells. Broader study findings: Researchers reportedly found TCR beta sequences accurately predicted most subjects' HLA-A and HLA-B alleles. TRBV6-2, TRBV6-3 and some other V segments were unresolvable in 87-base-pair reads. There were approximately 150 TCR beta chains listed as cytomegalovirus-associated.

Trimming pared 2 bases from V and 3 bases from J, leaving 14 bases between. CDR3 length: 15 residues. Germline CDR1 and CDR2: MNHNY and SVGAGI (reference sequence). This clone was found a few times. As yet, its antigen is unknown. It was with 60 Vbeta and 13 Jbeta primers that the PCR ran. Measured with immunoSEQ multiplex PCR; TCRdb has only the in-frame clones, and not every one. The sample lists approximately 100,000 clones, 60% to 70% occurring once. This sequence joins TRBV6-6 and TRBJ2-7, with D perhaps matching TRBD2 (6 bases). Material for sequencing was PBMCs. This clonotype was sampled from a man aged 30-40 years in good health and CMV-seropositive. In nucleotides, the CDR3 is TGTGCCAGCAGTTACGTTAGGGGACTTCACTACGAGCAGTACTTC. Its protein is CASSYVRGLHYEQYF.